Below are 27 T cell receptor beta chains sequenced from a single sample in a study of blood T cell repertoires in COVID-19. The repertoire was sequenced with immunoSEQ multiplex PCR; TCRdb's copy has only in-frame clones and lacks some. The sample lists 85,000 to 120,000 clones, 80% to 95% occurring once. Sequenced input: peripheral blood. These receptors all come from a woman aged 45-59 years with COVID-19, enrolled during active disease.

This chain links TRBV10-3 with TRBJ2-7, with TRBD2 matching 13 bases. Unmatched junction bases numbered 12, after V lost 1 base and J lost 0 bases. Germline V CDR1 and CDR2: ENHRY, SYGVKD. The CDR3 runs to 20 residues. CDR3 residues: CAISELRLAGGRIRSYEQYF. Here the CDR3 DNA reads TGTGCCATCAGTGAGTTAAGACTAGCGGGGGGCCGAATCCGCTCCTACGAGCAGTACTTC.

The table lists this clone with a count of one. Here the CDR3 reads CASRRSRDRTNEKLFF. CDR3 nucleotides: TGTGCCAGCAGGCGGAGCCGGGACAGAACTAATGAAAAACTGTTTTTT. The rearrangement joins TRBV13 to TRBJ1-4; 7 nucleotides align to TRBD1. Germline V gives CDR1 PRHDT, CDR2 FYEKMQ (reference sequence). Trimming took 6 bases from V and 1 from J; bases not matched to a gene: 8. This CDR3 is built from 16 residues.

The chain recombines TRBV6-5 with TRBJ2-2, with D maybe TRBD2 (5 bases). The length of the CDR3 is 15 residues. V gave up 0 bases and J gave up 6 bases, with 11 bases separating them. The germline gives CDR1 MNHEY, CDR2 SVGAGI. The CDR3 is CASSYSPGKAGELFF. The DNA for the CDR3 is TGTGCCAGCAGTTACTCTCCGGGGAAGGCCGGGGAGCTGTTTTTT.

The CDR3 sequence is CASSLGQGYNEQFF. DNA for the CDR3: TGTGCCAGCAGTCTAGGACAGGGGTACAATGAGCAGTTCTTC. The chain has TRBV27 and TRBJ2-1; 9 bases fit TRBD1. Trimming cost V 5 bases and J 4 bases; bases outside gene matches: 3. Germline V gene lookup returns CDR1 MNHEY and CDR2 SMNVEV (reference sequence). This CDR3 has 14 amino acids.

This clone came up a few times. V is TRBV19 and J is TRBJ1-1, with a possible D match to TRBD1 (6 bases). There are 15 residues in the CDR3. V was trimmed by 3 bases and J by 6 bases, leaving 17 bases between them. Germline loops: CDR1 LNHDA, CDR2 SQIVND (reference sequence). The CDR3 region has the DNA TGTGCCAGTAGTATCGGGGGGCAGGGAGACCCTGAAGCTTTCTTT. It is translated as CASSIGGQGDPEAFF.

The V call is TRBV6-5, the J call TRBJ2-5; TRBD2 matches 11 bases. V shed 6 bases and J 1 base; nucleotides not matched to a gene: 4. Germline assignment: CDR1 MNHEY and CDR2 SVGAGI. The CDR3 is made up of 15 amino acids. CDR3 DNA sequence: TGTGCCAGCAGCCCCGGGACTAGCGGCCAAGAGACCCAGTACTTC. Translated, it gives CASSPGTSGQETQYF.

The CDR3 DNA follows: TGTGCCAGCAGCTTGTTTTGGGGGGGTTACGAGCAGTACGTC. Translation: CASSLFWGGYEQYV. V usage is TRBV5-8 and J usage is TRBJ2-7; 7 positions agree with TRBD2. Germline assignment: CDR1 SGHTS and CDR2 YDEGEE. This CDR3 has 14 residues. V trimming: 1 base; J trimming: 4 bases; junction bases outside the gene matches: 5.

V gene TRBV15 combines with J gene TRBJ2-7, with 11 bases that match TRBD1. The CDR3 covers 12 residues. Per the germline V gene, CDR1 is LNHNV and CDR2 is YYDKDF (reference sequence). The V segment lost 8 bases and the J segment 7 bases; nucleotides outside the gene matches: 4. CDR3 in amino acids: CATGQGAREQYF. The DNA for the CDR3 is TGTGCCACCGGACAGGGGGCGCGTGAGCAGTACTTC.

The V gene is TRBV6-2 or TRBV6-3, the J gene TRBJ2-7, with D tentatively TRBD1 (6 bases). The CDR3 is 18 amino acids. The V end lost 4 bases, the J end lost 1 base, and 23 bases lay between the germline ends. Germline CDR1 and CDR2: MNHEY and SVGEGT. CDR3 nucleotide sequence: TGTGCCAGCAGTTTCCCTCGAGGGGGAGAACGCTATTCCTACGAGCAGTACTTC. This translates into CASSFPRGGERYSYEQYF.

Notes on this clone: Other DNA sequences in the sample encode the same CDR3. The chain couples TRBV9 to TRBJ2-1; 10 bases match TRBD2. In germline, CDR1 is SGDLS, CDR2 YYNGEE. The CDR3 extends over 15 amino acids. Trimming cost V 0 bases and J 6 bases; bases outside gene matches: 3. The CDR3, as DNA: TGTGCCAGCAGCGTAGTAGCGGGGGGCCCCAATGAGCAGTTCTTC. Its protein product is CASSVVAGGPNEQFF.

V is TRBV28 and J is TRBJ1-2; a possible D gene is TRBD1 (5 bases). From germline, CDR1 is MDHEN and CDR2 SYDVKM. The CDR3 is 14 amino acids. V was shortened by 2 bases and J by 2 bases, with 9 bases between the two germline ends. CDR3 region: CASSLGASNYGYTF. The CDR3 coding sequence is TGTGCCAGCAGTTTAGGGGCCTCGAACTATGGCTACACCTTC.

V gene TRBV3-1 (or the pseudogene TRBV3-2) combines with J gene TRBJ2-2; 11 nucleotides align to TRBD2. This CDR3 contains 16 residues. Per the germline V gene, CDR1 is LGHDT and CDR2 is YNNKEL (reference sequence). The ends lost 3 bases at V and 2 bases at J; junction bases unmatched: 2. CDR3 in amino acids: CASSQGLAVNTGELFF. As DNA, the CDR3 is TGTGCCAGCAGCCAGGGACTAGCGGTCAACACCGGGGAGCTGTTTTTT.

CDR3 sequence (DNA): TGTGCCAGCAGCTTGGCAACAGCTAACTATGGCTACACCTTC. This codes for CASSLATANYGYTF. The V call is TRBV5-6, the J call TRBJ1-2; D remains unclear. The V end was cut by 0 bases, the J end by 0 bases, with 6 bases between. This CDR3 has 14 residues. Germline V CDR1 and CDR2: SGHDT, YYEEEE.

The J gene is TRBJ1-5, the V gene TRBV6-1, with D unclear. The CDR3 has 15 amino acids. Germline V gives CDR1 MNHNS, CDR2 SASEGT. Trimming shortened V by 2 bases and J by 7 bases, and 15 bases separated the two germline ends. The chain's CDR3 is CASSERRSSGQPQHF. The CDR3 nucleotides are TGTGCCAGCAGTGAAAGGCGGAGTTCCGGCCAGCCCCAGCATTTT.

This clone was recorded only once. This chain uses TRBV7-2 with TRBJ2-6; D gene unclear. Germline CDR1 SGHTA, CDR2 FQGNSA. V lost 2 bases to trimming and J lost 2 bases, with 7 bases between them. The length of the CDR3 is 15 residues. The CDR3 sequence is CASSLFRTGANVLTF. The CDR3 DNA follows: TGTGCCAGCAGCTTATTTAGAACTGGGGCCAACGTCCTGACTTTC.

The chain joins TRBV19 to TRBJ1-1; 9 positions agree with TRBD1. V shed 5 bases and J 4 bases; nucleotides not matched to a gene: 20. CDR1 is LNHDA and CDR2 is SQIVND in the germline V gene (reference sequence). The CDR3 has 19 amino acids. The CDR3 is CASSPTKGQGTRKVTEAFF. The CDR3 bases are TGTGCCAGTAGTCCTACTAAGGGACAGGGAACAAGGAAGGTCACTGAAGCTTTCTTT.

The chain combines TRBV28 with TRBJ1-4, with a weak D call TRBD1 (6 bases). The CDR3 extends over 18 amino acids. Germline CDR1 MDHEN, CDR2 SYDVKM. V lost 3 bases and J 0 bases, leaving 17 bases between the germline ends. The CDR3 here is CASSLTGGLSPTNEKLFF. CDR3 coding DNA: TGTGCCAGCAGTTTGACAGGCGGCCTGTCCCCAACTAATGAAAAACTGTTTTTT.

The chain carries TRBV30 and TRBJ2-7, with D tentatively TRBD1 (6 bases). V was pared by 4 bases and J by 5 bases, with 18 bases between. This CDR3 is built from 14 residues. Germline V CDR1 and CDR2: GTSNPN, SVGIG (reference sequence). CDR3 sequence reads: CAWTLRDTSNEQYF. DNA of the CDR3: TGTGCCTGGACCCTCCGGGACACTTCTAACGAGCAGTACTTC.

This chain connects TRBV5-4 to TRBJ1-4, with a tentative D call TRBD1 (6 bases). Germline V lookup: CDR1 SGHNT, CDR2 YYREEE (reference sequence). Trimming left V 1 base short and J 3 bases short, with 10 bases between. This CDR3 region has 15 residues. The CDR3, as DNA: TGTGCCAGCAGCTTGACAGGGACCCCTAATGAAAAACTGTTTTTT. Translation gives CASSLTGTPNEKLFF. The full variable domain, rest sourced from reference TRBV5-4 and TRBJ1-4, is ETGVTQSPTHLIKTRGQQVTLRCSSQSGHNTVSWYQQALGQGPQFIFQYYREEENGRGNFPPRFSGLQFPNYSSELNVNALELDDSALYLCASSLTGTPNEKLFFGSGTQLSVL.

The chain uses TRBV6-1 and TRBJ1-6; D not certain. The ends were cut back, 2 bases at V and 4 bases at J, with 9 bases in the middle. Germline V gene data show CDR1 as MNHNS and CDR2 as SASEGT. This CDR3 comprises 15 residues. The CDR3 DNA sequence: TGTGCCAGCAGTGAAACAGCCCAATATAATTCACCCCTCCACTTT. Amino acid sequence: CASSETAQYNSPLHF.

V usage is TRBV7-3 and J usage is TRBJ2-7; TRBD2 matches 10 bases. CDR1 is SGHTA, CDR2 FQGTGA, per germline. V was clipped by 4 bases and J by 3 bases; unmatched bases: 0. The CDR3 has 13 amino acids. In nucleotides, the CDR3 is TGTGCCAGCAGCTCTAGCGGGGGCTACGAGCAGTACTTC. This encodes CASSSSGGYEQYF.

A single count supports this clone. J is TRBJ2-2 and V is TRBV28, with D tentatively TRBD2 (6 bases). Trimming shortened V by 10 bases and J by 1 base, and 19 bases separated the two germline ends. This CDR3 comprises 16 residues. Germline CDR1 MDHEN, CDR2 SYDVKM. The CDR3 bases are TGTGCCACCAGAGAAAGAGGGAGGATGAACACCGGGGAGCTGTTTTTT. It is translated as CATRERGRMNTGELFF. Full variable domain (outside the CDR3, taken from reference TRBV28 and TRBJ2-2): DVKVTQSSRYLVKRTGEKVFLECVQDMDHENMFWYRQDPGLGLRLIYFSYDVKMKEKGDIPEGYSVSREKKERFSLILESASTNQTSMYLCATRERGRMNTGELFFGEGSRLTVL.

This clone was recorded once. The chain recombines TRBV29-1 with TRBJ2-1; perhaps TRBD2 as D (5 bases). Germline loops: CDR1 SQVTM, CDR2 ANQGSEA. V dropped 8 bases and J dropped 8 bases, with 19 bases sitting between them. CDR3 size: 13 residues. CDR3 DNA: TGCAGCATTCTACGGGGATTCAAAGATGAGCAGTTCTTC. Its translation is CSILRGFKDEQFF.

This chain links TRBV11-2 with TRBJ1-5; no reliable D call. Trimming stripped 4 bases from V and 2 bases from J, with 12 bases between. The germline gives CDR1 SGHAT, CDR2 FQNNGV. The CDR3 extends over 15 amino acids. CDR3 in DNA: TGTGCCAGCAGCTCCACGGGATCGGGCAATCAGCCCCAGCATTTT. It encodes CASSSTGSGNQPQHF. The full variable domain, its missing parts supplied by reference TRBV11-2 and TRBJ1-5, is EAGVAQSPRYKIIEKRQSVAFWCNPISGHATLYWYQQILGQGPKLLIQFQNNGVVDDSQLPKDRFSAERLKGVDSTLKIQPAKLEDSAVYLCASSSTGSGNQPQHFGDGTRLSIL.

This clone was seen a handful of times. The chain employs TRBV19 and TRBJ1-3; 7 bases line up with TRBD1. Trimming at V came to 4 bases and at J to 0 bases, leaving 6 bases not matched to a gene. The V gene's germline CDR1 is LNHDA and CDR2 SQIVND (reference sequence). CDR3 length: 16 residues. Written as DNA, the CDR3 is TGTGCCAGTAGTAAAGACAGGGTTCTCTCTGGAAACACCATATATTTT. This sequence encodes CASSKDRVLSGNTIYF. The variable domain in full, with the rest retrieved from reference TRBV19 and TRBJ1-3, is DGGITQSPKYLFRKEGQNVTLSCEQNLNHDAMYWYRQDPGQGLRLIYYSQIVNDFQKGDIAEGYSVSREKKESFPLTVTSAQKNPTAFYLCASSKDRVLSGNTIYFGEGSWLTVV.

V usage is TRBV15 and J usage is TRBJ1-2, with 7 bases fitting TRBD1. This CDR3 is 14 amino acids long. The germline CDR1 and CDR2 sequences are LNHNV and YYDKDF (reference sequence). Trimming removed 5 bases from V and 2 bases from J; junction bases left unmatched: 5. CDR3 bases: TGTGCCACCAGCGGAAGACAGGGCAACTATGGCTACACCTTC. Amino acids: CATSGRQGNYGYTF.

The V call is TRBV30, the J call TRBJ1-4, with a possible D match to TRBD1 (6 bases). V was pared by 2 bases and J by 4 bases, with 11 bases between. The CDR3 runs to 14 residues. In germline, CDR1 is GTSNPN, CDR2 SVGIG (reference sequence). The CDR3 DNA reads TGTGCCTGGAGTAGCAGGGGCTATAATGAAAAACTGTTTTTT. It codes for CAWSSRGYNEKLFF. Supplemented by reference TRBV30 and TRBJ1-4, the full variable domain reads SQTIHQWPATLVQPVGSPLSLECTVEGTSNPNLYWYRQAAGRGLQLLFYSVGIGQISSEVPQNLSASRPQDRQFILSSKKLLLSDSGFYLCAWSSRGYNEKLFFGSGTQLSVL.